The 26 T cell receptor beta chains below all came from one sample that was sequenced in a study of blood T cells in healthy people across ages. A second PCR, run for roughly 6 to 11 cycles, used a sample-barcoded 5' primer plus a J-beta primer mix. TCRdb re-derived calls from the 5' RACE reads in MiXCR, one entry per CDR3 protein. The repertoire holds 1.5 million to 2 million distinct CDR3 sequences, with under 30% as singletons. Sequenced: blood. The receptors come from a woman in her twenties or thirties in good health.

This clonotype was seen just once. One junction end does not reproduce the germline sequence, and a read error may be involved. The chain links TRBV20-1 to TRBJ2-5; 7 bases are shared with TRBD1. The CDR3 length is 15 residues. Germline loops: CDR1 DFQATT, CDR2 SNEGSKA (reference sequence). The CDR3 sequence: CSARDQDRHQETQYF. CDR3 DNA: TGCAGTGCTAGAGATCAGGACAGGCACCAGGAGACCCAGTACTTC.

In its sample, this clonotype was seen a few times. The chain has TRBV13 and TRBJ2-3, with 11 bases identical to TRBD2. With V trimmed by 5 bases and J by 0 bases, 13 bases remained unmatched. Germline V gene lookup returns CDR1 PRHDT and CDR2 FYEKMQ (reference sequence). The CDR3 extends over 19 amino acids. The CDR3 loop reads CASSVSGRDEHTSTDTQYF. CDR3 nucleotides: TGTGCCAGCAGCGTTAGCGGGAGGGATGAACATACTAGCACAGATACGCAGTATTTT.

This clonotype was seen a few times. The V and J genes are TRBV7-9 and TRBJ1-1, with D hard to call. Germline V gene lookup returns CDR1 SEHNR and CDR2 FQNEAQ (reference sequence). V was cut by 7 bases and J by 1 base, with 7 bases left in between. The length of the CDR3 is 12 residues. The DNA of the CDR3 is TGTGCCAGCACTAAATCGAACACTGAAGCTTTCTTT. Its translation: CASTKSNTEAFF.

This clonotype was observed many times. The genes are TRBV5-1 and TRBJ2-1; D ambiguous. V was clipped by 5 bases and J by 7 bases, with 10 bases between them. Germline V lookup: CDR1 SGHRS, CDR2 YFSETQ. The CDR3 is 12 residues long. The CDR3 spells CASSSGENEQFF. The CDR3 DNA follows: TGCGCCAGCAGTTCTGGAGAAAATGAGCAGTTCTTC. The full variable domain, its missing parts supplied by reference TRBV5-1 and TRBJ2-1, is KAGVTQTPRYLIKTRGQQVTLSCSPISGHRSVSWYQQTPGQGLQFLFEYFSETQRNKGNFPGRFSGRQFSNSRSEMNVSTLELGDSALYLCASSSGENEQFFGPGTRLTVL.

This clonotype has just a few counts. The genes are TRBV7-2 and TRBJ1-2; 10 bases line up with TRBD1. In germline, CDR1 is SGHTA, CDR2 FQGNSA. V lost 3 bases to trimming and J lost 5 bases; unmatched junction nucleotides: 6. The CDR3 runs to 15 residues. CDR3 sequence (DNA): TGTGCCAGCAGCTTCCCGACAGGGGGCGCTTATGGCTACACCTTC. This sequence encodes CASSFPTGGAYGYTF.

V usage is TRBV11-2 and J usage is TRBJ2-3, with 8 positions matching TRBD2. Trimming took 1 base from V and 0 from J; bases not matched to a gene: 9. Germline assignment: CDR1 SGHAT and CDR2 FQNNGV. The CDR3 length is 18 residues. This chain's CDR3 is CASSLARSSGSSTDTQYF. Here the CDR3 DNA reads TGTGCCAGCAGCTTAGCGAGGTCTAGCGGGTCTAGCACAGATACGCAGTATTTT.

The DNA of the CDR3 is TGCAGTGCTAGAGAGGGAGGGAACAATCAGCCCCAGCATTTT. Translated, it gives CSAREGGNNQPQHF. The V and J genes are TRBV20-1 and TRBJ1-5; D gene uncertain. V lost 0 bases, J lost 3 bases, and 9 bases lay in between. There are 14 residues in the CDR3. CDR1 DFQATT and CDR2 SNEGSKA come from the germline V gene (reference sequence).

In this sample, this clonotype turned up many times. V is TRBV29-1 and J is TRBJ1-5; tentatively, D is TRBD1 (5 bases). Germline assignment: CDR1 SQVTM and CDR2 ANQGSEA. This CDR3 spans 12 amino acids. As DNA, the CDR3 is TGCAGTGTTCGGGACTCGAATCAGCCCCAGCATTTT. Translated, it gives CSVRDSNQPQHF.

This clonotype turned up a few times. This CDR3 is CASSLAGLAGSQDTQYF. As DNA, the CDR3 is TGTGCCAGCAGCTTAGCTGGCCTAGCGGGATCACAAGATACGCAGTATTTT. V gene TRBV11-2 combines with J gene TRBJ2-3; 9 bases align to TRBD2. V lost 1 base, J lost 5 bases, and 10 bases stayed unmatched. The CDR3 is 17 amino acids. CDR1 and CDR2 (germline): SGHAT, FQNNGV.

The chain recombines TRBV27 with TRBJ1-6; no firm D call. The germline V gene encodes CDR1 MNHEY and CDR2 SMNVEV (reference sequence). V shed 2 bases and J shed 6 bases, with 11 bases lying between them. This CDR3 is built from 15 residues. This chain's CDR3 is CASSLTPSGNSPLHF. Here the CDR3 DNA reads TGTGCCAGCAGTTTAACTCCGTCCGGTAATTCACCCCTCCACTTT.

On this clonotype itself: This may come from a read error, since a much larger clone is one base off. This chain connects TRBV7-4 to TRBJ2-1, with 7 positions matching TRBD2. The CDR3 consists of 14 residues. Germline assignment: CDR1 SGHVT and CDR2 SQSDAQ. CDR3 in DNA: TGTGCCAGCAGCATGACTAGCTCCCACAATGAGCAGTTCTTC. Translated, it gives CASSMTSSHNEQFF.

The gene calls are TRBV12-3 or TRBV12-4 and TRBJ2-5; 9 bases are a match to TRBD1. This CDR3 has 14 residues. V was pared by 5 bases and J by 9 bases, with 10 bases of the junction left unmatched. CDR3 in DNA: TGTGCCAGCAGTCCCGGGACAGGGCGATGGGCCCAGTACTTC. Its protein is CASSPGTGRWAQYF.

This clonotype was seen repeatedly, ten times or more. This chain connects TRBV7-9 to TRBJ2-5; the D gene is possibly TRBD2 (6 bases). The CDR3 has 16 residues. The V and J ends lost 5 bases and 6 bases respectively, with 22 bases between them. CDR1 and CDR2 (germline): SEHNR, FQNEAQ (reference sequence). The DNA for the CDR3 is TGTGCCAGCAGCGAGGGTGGGGCGGGGCCGGCAAAGACCCAGTACTTC. Residues: CASSEGGAGPAKTQYF. Full variable domain (remainder filled in from reference TRBV7-9 and TRBJ2-5): DTGVSQNPRHKITKRGQNVTFRCDPISEHNRLYWYRQTLGQGPEFLTYFQNEAQLEKSRLLSDRFSAERPKGSFSTLEIQRTEQGDSAMYLCASSEGGAGPAKTQYFGPGTRLLVL.

About this clonotype: A much larger clone differs by one base, so this may be a read error. The chain joins TRBV5-4 to TRBJ2-7, with D perhaps TRBD2 (6 bases). Between the trimmed V and J ends, which lost 3 bases and 0 bases, there was a span of 16 bases. Germline CDR1 and CDR2: SGHNT and YYREEE (reference sequence). The CDR3 length is 16 residues. In DNA form, the CDR3 reads TGTGCCAGCAGCTGGGGGAGGCAGGAAGGCTCCTACGAGCAGTACTTC. Translating gives CASSWGRQEGSYEQYF.

This chain connects TRBV10-2 to TRBJ2-3, with 10 nucleotides matching TRBD2. Trimming cost V 3 bases and J 5 bases; bases outside gene matches: 8. The CDR3 spans 16 residues. Germline V gene lookup returns CDR1 WSHSY and CDR2 SAAADI. In nucleotides, the CDR3 is TGCGCCAGCAGTGAATGGACTAGCGGCGCCCGAGATACGCAGTATTTT. Its translation: CASSEWTSGARDTQYF.

This clonotype was seen a few times. The gene calls are TRBV15 and TRBJ1-5, with a weak D call TRBD1 (6 bases). The ends were cut back, 0 bases at V and 5 bases at J, with 11 bases in the middle. CDR1 and CDR2 (germline): LNHNV, YYDKDF (reference sequence). This CDR3 spans 15 amino acids. The CDR3 sequence is CATSRDLGADQPQHF. The CDR3 DNA follows: TGTGCCACCAGCAGAGATCTGGGGGCAGATCAGCCCCAGCATTTT.

The rearrangement joins TRBV25-1 to TRBJ2-3; TRBD2 matches at 11 bases. CDR3 length: 16 residues. The V segment lost 6 bases and the J segment 1 base; nucleotides outside the gene matches: 6. Germline loops: CDR1 MGHDK, CDR2 SYGVNS. The CDR3 is CASRPGTSGGTDTQYF. DNA for the CDR3: TGTGCCAGCAGACCCGGGACTAGCGGTGGCACAGATACGCAGTATTTT. Complete variable domain (other parts from reference TRBV25-1 and TRBJ2-3): EADIYQTPRYLVIGTGKKITLECSQTMGHDKMYWYQQDPGMELHLIHYSYGVNSTEKGDLSSESTVSRIRTEHFPLTLESARPSHTSQYLCASRPGTSGGTDTQYFGPGTRLTVL.

The gene calls are TRBV29-1 and TRBJ2-1, with 10 bases fitting TRBD2. V trimming: 2 bases; J trimming: 4 bases; junction bases outside the gene matches: 11. This CDR3 has 17 amino acids. Germline CDR1 is SQVTM and CDR2 is ANQGSEA. CDR3 loop: CSVEFLTGTSAYNEQFF. CDR3 coding DNA: TGCAGCGTTGAATTCTTGACCGGGACTAGCGCGTACAATGAGCAGTTCTTC.

In its sample, this clonotype was seen a few times. The V and J genes are TRBV7-2 and TRBJ2-3, with a tentative D call TRBD2 (6 bases). There are 14 residues in the CDR3. Germline CDR1 is SGHTA and CDR2 is FQGNSA. The V end lost 5 bases, the J end lost 2 bases, and 11 bases lay between the germline ends. The CDR3 reads CASSPTSTTDTQYF. DNA for the CDR3: TGTGCCAGCAGCCCGACTAGTACCACAGATACGCAGTATTTT.

The rearrangement uses TRBV5-6 and TRBJ2-7, with no clear D. This CDR3 is 16 amino acids long. In germline, CDR1 is SGHDT, CDR2 YYEEEE. V lost 2 bases, J lost 2 bases, and 17 bases lay in between. The CDR3 nucleotides read TGTGCCAGCAGCTTAGGGAACGAGGTCGGTGCCTACGAGCAGTACTTC. Its translation is CASSLGNEVGAYEQYF.

V is TRBV20-1 and J is TRBJ2-1; tentative D call: TRBD1 (6 bases). The germline V gene has CDR1 DFQATT and CDR2 SNEGSKA (reference sequence). The CDR3 length is 11 residues. The V end was cut by 5 bases, the J end by 8 bases, with 10 bases between. The CDR3 protein is CSARTVDEQFF. The CDR3 DNA reads as TGCAGTGCTCGGACAGTCGATGAGCAGTTCTTC.

This clonotype was seen many times. The J gene is TRBJ2-1, the V gene TRBV7-2, with D hard to call. Deletions cut 1 base from V and 7 bases from J, with 5 bases between. This CDR3 is built from 12 residues. Germline V gives CDR1 SGHTA, CDR2 FQGNSA. The CDR3 loop is CASSLDENEQFF. The CDR3 region has the DNA TGTGCCAGCAGCTTAGACGAGAATGAGCAGTTCTTC.

Only a few counts were recorded for this clonotype. J is TRBJ2-3 and V is TRBV24-1; D might be TRBD2 (6 bases). The CDR3 loop spans 16 amino acids. V was trimmed by 4 bases and J by 2 bases, leaving 15 bases between them. Germline loops: CDR1 KGHDR, CDR2 SFDVKD. The DNA for the CDR3 is TGTGCCACCAGTGACGCGGGACGGAAAACCACAGATACGCAGTATTTT. Translated: CATSDAGRKTTDTQYF.

The sample holds a few counts of this clonotype. One end of the junction varies from germline; a read error may be responsible. This chain connects TRBV7-2 to TRBJ1-2; D unresolved. From germline, CDR1 is SGHTA and CDR2 FQGNSA. This CDR3 region has 14 residues. The CDR3 coding sequence is TGTGCCAGCAGCTTAGGGAGCAGAAACTGTGGCTACACCTTC. Its translation is CASSLGSRNCGYTF.

The chain uses TRBV27 and TRBJ2-7; the match to TRBD2 covers 9 bases. Trimming at V came to 5 bases and at J to 3 bases, leaving 8 bases not matched to a gene. Per the germline V gene, CDR1 is MNHEY and CDR2 is SMNVEV (reference sequence). The CDR3 runs to 15 residues. For the CDR3, the DNA is TGTGCCAGCAGTCCTCGACTAGCGGCCCTCTACGAGCAGTACTTC. Translated, it gives CASSPRLAALYEQYF.

The genes are TRBV29-1 and TRBJ2-1, with D possibly matching TRBD1 (5 bases). The V end was cut by 1 base, the J end by 6 bases, with 16 bases between. The germline CDR1 and CDR2 sequences are SQVTM and ANQGSEA. The CDR3 spans 15 residues. CDR3 DNA sequence: TGCAGCGTTGAAGGACGGTACTCTCAGGGCAATGAGCAGTTCTTC. Its translation is CSVEGRYSQGNEQFF.